The 18 T cell receptor beta chains below were found in one sample sequenced in a study of regulatory T cells in long-lasting Graves disease. Stated time point: persistent/refractory GD, antithyroid drugs over 5 years with positive TRAb. RNA from PBMCs was the source of the TCR library. Arm-PCR with iRepertoire HTBI primers amplified the CDR3 regions for these TCR beta libraries. Using its own MiXCR run on the multiplex PCR reads, TCRdb lists one record per CDR3 protein. The table includes some 430,000 distinct CDR3 sequences, about a fifth detected once. Specimen: peripheral blood mononuclear cells (PBMCs), collected when the disease was refractory, from a patient treated with antithyroid drugs. The receptors originated from a female donor with Graves disease.

There are many counts of this clonotype. J is TRBJ2-7 and V is TRBV12-3 or TRBV12-4; 11 bases agree with TRBD1. Trimming at V came to 6 bases and at J to 0 bases, leaving 4 bases not matched to a gene. The CDR3 extends over 15 amino acids. CDR3 loop: CASRDGQGASYEQYF. For the CDR3, the DNA is TGTGCCAGCAGGGATGGACAGGGGGCCTCCTACGAGCAGTACTTC.

In its sample, this clonotype was seen a few times. V gene TRBV27 combines with J gene TRBJ2-4, with D possibly being TRBD1 or TRBD2 (6 bases each). The CDR3 is 14 amino acids. V lost 6 bases and J 0 bases, leaving 9 bases between the germline ends. Germline V gene sequence: CDR1 MNHEY, CDR2 SMNVEV (reference sequence). This CDR3 is CASSWGAAKNIQYF. In nucleotides, the CDR3 is TGTGCCAGCAGCTGGGGGGCAGCCAAAAACATTCAGTACTTC.

In its sample, this clonotype was seen many times. This sequence joins TRBV13 and TRBJ1-2; perhaps TRBD1 as D (5 bases). Looked up from germline, CDR1 is PRHDT and CDR2 is FYEKMQ (reference sequence). V shed 5 bases and J shed 6 bases, with 22 bases lying between them. The CDR3 length is 16 residues. CDR3 in DNA: TGTGCCAGCAGCCTCCATGTAGGGGATCTTAGCGATGGCTACACCTTC. Translating gives CASSLHVGDLSDGYTF. Full variable domain (rest looked up from reference TRBV13 and TRBJ1-2): AAGVIQSPRHLIKEKRETATLKCYPIPRHDTVYWYQQGPGQDPQFLISFYEKMQSDKGSIPDRFSAQQFSDYHSELNMSSLELGDSALYFCASSLHVGDLSDGYTFGSGTRLTVV.

This clonotype came up many times. The chain recombines TRBV28 with TRBJ2-4; 9 nucleotides agree with TRBD1. The CDR3 contains 14 residues. Trimming cost V 3 bases and J 9 bases; bases outside gene matches: 6. Germline V gene sequence: CDR1 MDHEN, CDR2 SYDVKM. In DNA, the CDR3 is TGTGCCAGCAGTTTCGGGACAGGGTTGGCCATTCAGTACTTC. Amino acids: CASSFGTGLAIQYF.

This clonotype was detected many times. The V gene is TRBV6-1, the J gene TRBJ1-1, with 8 positions matching TRBD1. CDR1 and CDR2 (germline): MNHNS, SASEGT. The V gene end was trimmed by 8 bases and the J gene end by 5 bases; junction bases not matched to a gene: 10. CDR3 length: 14 residues. CDR3 loop: CASSLDRGETEAFF. The CDR3 bases are TGTGCCAGCTCCTTAGACAGGGGTGAAACTGAAGCTTTCTTT.

This clonotype was counted between two and nine times. V gene TRBV5-1 combines with J gene TRBJ1-5, with D uncertain. Between the trimmed V and J ends, which lost 2 bases and 11 bases, there was a span of 14 bases. The CDR3 has 13 amino acids. Germline assignment: CDR1 SGHRS and CDR2 YFSETQ. The chain's CDR3 is CASSFGQRRSQHF. The DNA for the CDR3 is TGCGCCAGCAGCTTCGGGCAGAGACGTTCCCAGCATTTT. The whole variable domain, remainder taken from reference TRBV5-1 and TRBJ1-5, is KAGVTQTPRYLIKTRGQQVTLSCSPISGHRSVSWYQQTPGQGLQFLFEYFSETQRNKGNFPGRFSGRQFSNSRSEMNVSTLELGDSALYLCASSFGQRRSQHFGDGTRLSIL.

The chain joins TRBV4-1 to TRBJ1-5, with no clear D. The CDR3 sequence is 13 residues long. Germline assignment: CDR1 MGHRA and CDR2 YSYEKL. V was pared by 2 bases and J by 5 bases, with 7 bases between. The CDR3 DNA reads as TGCGCCAGCAGCCAATGGGCCGATCAGCCCCAGCATTTT. This translates into CASSQWADQPQHF.

V usage is TRBV15 and J usage is TRBJ1-5, with TRBD1 as a possible D gene (5 bases). V was shortened by 3 bases and J by 9 bases, with 27 bases between the two germline ends. Germline CDR1 reads LNHNV; CDR2 reads YYDKDF (reference sequence). The CDR3 runs 18 residues. This CDR3 reads CATSRGPLLQGLGGPQHF. CDR3 in DNA: TGTGCCACCAGCAGGGGCCCCTTACTTCAGGGCCTTGGGGGGCCCCAGCATTTT.

This clonotype was observed a few times. This chain links TRBV12-3 or TRBV12-4 with TRBJ2-2, with TRBD1 matching 8 bases. The trim removed 6 bases at V and 9 bases at J, leaving 12 bases unmatched. The CDR3 is made up of 15 amino acids. The CDR3: CASSLGQGALWELFF. The CDR3 DNA sequence: TGTGCCAGCAGCCTCGGACAGGGCGCACTGTGGGAGCTGTTTTTT.

This clonotype was observed a few times. The CDR3 sequence is CASSLLPLGGRFYNEQFF. CDR3 nucleotide sequence: TGTGCCAGCAGTTTATTGCCCCTCGGGGGAAGATTTTACAATGAGCAGTTCTTC. The V and J genes are TRBV27 and TRBJ2-1, with a weak D call TRBD2 (6 bases). V was pared by 1 base and J by 4 bases, with 20 bases between. The CDR3 totals 18 residues. CDR1 and CDR2 from the germline V gene are MNHEY and SMNVEV (reference sequence).

This clonotype was observed a handful of times. This chain connects TRBV28 to TRBJ2-3; a weak D match, TRBD2 (5 bases). There are 11 residues in the CDR3. Between the trimmed V and J ends, which lost 5 bases and 14 bases, there was a span of 14 bases. Germline CDR1 and CDR2: MDHEN and SYDVKM. CDR3 sequence (DNA): TGTGCCAGCAGTCTAGCTTTTATCCTGTATTTT. Translating gives CASSLAFILYF. Drawing the rest from reference TRBV28 and TRBJ2-3, the complete variable domain is DVKVTQSSRYLVKRTGEKVFLECVQDMDHENMFWYRQDPGLGLRLIYFSYDVKMKEKGDIPEGYSVSREKKERFSLILESASTNQTSMYLCASSLAFILYFGPGTRLTVL.

The rearrangement links TRBV27 to TRBJ2-2; no firm D call. Germline assignment: CDR1 MNHEY and CDR2 SMNVEV (reference sequence). The CDR3 spans 16 residues. V lost 5 bases and J 5 bases, leaving 18 bases between the germline ends. The CDR3 DNA is TGTGCCAGCAGTAATCGTGCGGACGCACTGACCGGGGAGCTGTTTTTT. Translated: CASSNRADALTGELFF.

In this sample, this clonotype turned up many times. The chain carries TRBV28 and TRBJ2-4; D is unclear. V lost 4 bases, J lost 0 bases, and 4 bases lay in between. The germline V gene encodes CDR1 MDHEN and CDR2 SYDVKM. This CDR3 comprises 13 residues. CDR3 sequence reads: CASSSIAKNIQYF. CDR3 bases: TGTGCCAGCAGTTCGATAGCCAAAAACATTCAGTACTTC.

The chain couples TRBV6-5 to TRBJ2-7; D remains ambiguous. The V gene's germline CDR1 is MNHEY and CDR2 SVGAGI. With 2 bases removed from V and 2 bases from J, the gap between germline ends came to 10 bases. This CDR3 is 14 amino acids long. CDR3 in amino acids: CASSYAGLPYEQYF. In DNA, the CDR3 is TGTGCCAGCAGTTACGCCGGGCTGCCCTACGAGCAGTACTTC.

This clonotype occurred many times. In nucleotides, the CDR3 is TGTGCCAGCAGCTCGGGCAGCCGGGTCCAGTACTTC. Translation: CASSSGSRVQYF. The chain links TRBV11-2 to TRBJ2-5; D call uncertain. V gave up 4 bases and J gave up 10 bases, with 13 bases separating them. The CDR3 extends over 12 amino acids. CDR1 is SGHAT and CDR2 is FQNNGV in the germline V gene.

V gene TRBV12-3 or TRBV12-4 combines with J gene TRBJ1-2, with 8 bases identical to TRBD1. V dropped 3 bases and J dropped 6; count of bases not matched to a gene: 6. The CDR3 covers 14 residues. CDR3 loop: CASSFGDRGNGYTF. The DNA of the CDR3 is TGTGCCAGCAGTTTTGGCGACAGGGGTAATGGCTACACCTTC.

The CDR3 spells CASSYHILRSDTEAFF. CDR3 in DNA: TGTGCCAGCAGTTATCACATCCTGAGATCGGACACTGAAGCTTTCTTT. This chain joins TRBV6-2 or TRBV6-3 and TRBJ1-1; the D is unclear. Germline CDR1 is MNHEY and CDR2 is SVGEGT. CDR3 length: 16 residues. V was trimmed by 3 bases and J by 3 bases, leaving 17 bases between them.

As to this clonotype: A much larger clone is a single base away; this may be a read error. Lacking the conserved final phenylalanine or tryptophan, this CDR3 likely reflects a read error. The rearrangement joins TRBV19 to TRBJ1-1; TRBD1 aligns across 7 bases. Germline V gene sequence: CDR1 LNHDA, CDR2 SQIVND (reference sequence). This CDR3 has 18 residues. The ends lost 3 bases at V and 2 bases at J; junction bases unmatched: 15. The CDR3 DNA sequence: TGTGCCAGTAGTATGCCCACCGGGACAGCCTCGGTTAACACTGAAGCTTTCCTT. It codes for CASSMPTGTASVNTEAFL.